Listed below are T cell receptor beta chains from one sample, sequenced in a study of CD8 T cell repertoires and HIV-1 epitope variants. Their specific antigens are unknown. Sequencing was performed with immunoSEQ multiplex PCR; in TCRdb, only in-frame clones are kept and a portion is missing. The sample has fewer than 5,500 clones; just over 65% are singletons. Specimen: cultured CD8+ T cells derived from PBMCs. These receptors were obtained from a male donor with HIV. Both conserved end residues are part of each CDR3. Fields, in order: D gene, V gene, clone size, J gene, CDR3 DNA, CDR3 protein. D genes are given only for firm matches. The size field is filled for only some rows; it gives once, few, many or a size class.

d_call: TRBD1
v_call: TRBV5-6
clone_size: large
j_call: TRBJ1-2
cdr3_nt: TGTGCCAGCAGCGATCCCGGGACAGGGGTCCTCGGTGCCTTC
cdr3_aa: CASSDPGTGVLGAF

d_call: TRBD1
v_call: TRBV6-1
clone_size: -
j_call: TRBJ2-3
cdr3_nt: TGTGCCAGCAGTGAATGGGGGACAGCTAGCACAGATACGCAGTATTTT
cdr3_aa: CASSEWGTASTDTQYF

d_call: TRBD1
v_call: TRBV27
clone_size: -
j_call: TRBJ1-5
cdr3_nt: TGTGCCAGCAGTTTATCGGGACAGGGGGCGAAGGAGCCCCAGCATTTT
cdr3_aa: CASSLSGQGAKEPQHF

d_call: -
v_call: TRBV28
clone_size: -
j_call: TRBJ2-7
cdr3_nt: TGTGCCAGCCTCGAGACCCAAAACTTCTACGAGCAGTACTTC
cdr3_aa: CASLETQNFYEQYF

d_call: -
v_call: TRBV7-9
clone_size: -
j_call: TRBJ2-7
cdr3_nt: TGTGCCAGCAGCTCCCCAAGGACCCTTGGCGAGCAGTACTTC
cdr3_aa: CASSSPRTLGEQYF

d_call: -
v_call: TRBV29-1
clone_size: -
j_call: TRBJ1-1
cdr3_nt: TGCAGCGTTGAAGCCGGGCGAGGCACTGAAGCTTTCTTT
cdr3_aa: CSVEAGRGTEAFF

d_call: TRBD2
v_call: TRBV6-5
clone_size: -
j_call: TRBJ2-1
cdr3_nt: TGTGCCAGCAGGGGACTAGCAAACAATGAGCAGTTCTTC
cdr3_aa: CASRGLANNEQFF

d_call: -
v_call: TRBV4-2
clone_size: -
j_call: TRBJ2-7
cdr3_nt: TGTGCCAGCAGCCAAGGATCGAACGAGCAGTACTTC
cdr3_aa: CASSQGSNEQYF

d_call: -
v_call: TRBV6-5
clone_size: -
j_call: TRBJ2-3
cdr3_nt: TGTGCCAGCAGTTGGGCTAGCCGGGCAGATACGCAGTATTTT
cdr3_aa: CASSWASRADTQYF

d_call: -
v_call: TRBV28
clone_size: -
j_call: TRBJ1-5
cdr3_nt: TGTGCCAGCAGTACGTTAGGGGGAAGCAATCAGCCCCAGCATTTT
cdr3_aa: CASSTLGGSNQPQHF

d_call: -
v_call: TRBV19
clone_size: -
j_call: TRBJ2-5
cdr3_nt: TGTGCCAGTAGTAACGCTCGGGACACGGCACAAGAGACCCAGTACTTC
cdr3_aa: CASSNARDTAQETQYF